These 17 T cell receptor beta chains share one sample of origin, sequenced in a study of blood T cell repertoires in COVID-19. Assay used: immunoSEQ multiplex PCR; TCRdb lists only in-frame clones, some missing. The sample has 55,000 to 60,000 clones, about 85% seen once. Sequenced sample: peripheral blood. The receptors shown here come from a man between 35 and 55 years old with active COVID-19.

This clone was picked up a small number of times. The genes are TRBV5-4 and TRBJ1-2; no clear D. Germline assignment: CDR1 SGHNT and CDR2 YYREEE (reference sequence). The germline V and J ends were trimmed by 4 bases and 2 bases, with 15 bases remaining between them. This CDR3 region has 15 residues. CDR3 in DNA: TGTGCCAGCAGCGGCGGGATGGCGGCGAACTATGGCTACACCTTC. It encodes CASSGGMAANYGYTF.

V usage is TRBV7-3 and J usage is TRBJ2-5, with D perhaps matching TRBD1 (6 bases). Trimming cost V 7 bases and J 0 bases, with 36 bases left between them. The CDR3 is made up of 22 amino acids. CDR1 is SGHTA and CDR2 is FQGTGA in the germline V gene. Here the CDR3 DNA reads TGTGCCAGCACCTTTAAGCCTAGGTCCGGGACATCAAATCTTGGGGACCAAGAGACCCAGTACTTC. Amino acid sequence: CASTFKPRSGTSNLGDQETQYF.

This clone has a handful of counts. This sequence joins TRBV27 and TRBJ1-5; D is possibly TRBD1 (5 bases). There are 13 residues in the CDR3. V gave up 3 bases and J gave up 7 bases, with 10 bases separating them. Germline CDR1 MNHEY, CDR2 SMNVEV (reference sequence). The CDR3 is CASSFTWGQPQHF. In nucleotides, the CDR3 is TGTGCCAGCAGTTTTACCTGGGGCCAGCCCCAGCATTTT.

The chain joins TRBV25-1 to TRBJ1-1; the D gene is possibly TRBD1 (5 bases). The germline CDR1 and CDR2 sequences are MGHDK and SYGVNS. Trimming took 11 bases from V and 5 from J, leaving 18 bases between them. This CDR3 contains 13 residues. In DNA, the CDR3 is TGTGCCTCGAAGGCCGGGGCGGGGACTGAAGCTTTCTTT. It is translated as CASKAGAGTEAFF.

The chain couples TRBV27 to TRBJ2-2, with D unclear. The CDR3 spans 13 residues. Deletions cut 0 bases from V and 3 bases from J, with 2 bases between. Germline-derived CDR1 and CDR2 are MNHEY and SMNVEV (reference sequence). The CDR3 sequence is CASSLSYTGELFF. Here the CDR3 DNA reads TGTGCCAGCAGTTTATCCTACACCGGGGAGCTGTTTTTT.

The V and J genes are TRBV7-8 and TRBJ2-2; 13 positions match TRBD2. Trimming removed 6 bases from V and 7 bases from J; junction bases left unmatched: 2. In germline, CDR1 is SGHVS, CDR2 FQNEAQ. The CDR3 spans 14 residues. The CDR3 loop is CASRGLAGIGELFF. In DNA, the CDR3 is TGTGCCAGCAGGGGACTAGCGGGAATCGGGGAGCTGTTTTTT. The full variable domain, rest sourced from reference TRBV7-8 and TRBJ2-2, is GAGVSQSPRYKVAKRGQDVALRCDPISGHVSLFWYQQALGQGPEFLTYFQNEAQLDKSGLPSDRFFAERPEGSVSTLKIQRTQQEDSAVYLCASRGLAGIGELFFGEGSRLTVL.

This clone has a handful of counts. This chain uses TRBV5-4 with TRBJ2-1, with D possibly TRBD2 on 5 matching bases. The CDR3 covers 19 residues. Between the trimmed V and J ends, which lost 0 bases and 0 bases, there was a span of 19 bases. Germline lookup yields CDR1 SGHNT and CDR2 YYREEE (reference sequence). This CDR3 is CASSLGGRVPSSSYNEQFF. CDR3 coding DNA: TGTGCCAGCAGCTTGGGAGGGCGGGTACCATCCAGCTCCTACAATGAGCAGTTCTTC.

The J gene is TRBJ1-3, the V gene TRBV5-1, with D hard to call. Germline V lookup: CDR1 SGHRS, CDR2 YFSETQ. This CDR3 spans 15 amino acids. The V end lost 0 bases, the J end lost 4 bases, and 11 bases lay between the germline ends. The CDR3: CASSLDEGRGNTIYF. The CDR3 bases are TGCGCCAGCAGCTTGGATGAAGGGAGGGGAAACACCATATATTTT. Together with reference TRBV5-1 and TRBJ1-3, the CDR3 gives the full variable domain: KAGVTQTPRYLIKTRGQQVTLSCSPISGHRSVSWYQQTPGQGLQFLFEYFSETQRNKGNFPGRFSGRQFSNSRSEMNVSTLELGDSALYLCASSLDEGRGNTIYFGEGSWLTVV.

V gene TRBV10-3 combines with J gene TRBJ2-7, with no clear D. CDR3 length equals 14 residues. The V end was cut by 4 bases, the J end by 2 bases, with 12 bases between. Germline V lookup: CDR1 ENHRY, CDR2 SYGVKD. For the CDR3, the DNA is TGTGCCATCAGTGGGCTACCGAGCGCCTACGAGCAGTACTTC. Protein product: CAISGLPSAYEQYF.

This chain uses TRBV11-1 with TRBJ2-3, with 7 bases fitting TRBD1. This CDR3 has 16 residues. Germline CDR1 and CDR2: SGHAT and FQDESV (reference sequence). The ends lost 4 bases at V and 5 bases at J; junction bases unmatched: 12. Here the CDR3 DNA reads TGTGCCAGCAGCTCAACGGGACAGACACTCCTAGATACGCAGTATTTT. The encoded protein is CASSSTGQTLLDTQYF.

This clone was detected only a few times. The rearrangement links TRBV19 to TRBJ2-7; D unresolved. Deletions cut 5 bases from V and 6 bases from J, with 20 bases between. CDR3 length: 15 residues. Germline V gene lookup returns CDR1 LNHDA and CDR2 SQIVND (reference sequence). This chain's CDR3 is CASSSSARGISEQYF. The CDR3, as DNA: TGTGCCAGTAGTTCCTCGGCGAGAGGCATCTCCGAGCAGTACTTC.

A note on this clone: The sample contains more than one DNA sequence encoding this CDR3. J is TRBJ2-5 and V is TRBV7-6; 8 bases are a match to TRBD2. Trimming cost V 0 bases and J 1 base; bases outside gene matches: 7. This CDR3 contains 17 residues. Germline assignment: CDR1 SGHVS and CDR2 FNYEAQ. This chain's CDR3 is CASSLAGGGRAQETQYF. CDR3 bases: TGTGCCAGCAGCTTAGCCGGGGGGGGGCGGGCCCAAGAGACCCAGTACTTC.

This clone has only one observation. The CDR3 sequence: CASSHTSGSHYEQYF. DNA for the CDR3: TGCGCCAGCAGCCACACTAGCGGGAGCCATTACGAGCAGTACTTC. The chain employs TRBV4-1 and TRBJ2-7, with 11 nucleotides matching TRBD2. The junction had 5 bases not matched to a gene; V was cut back by 3 bases and J by 4 bases. The CDR3 is made up of 15 amino acids. Germline assignment: CDR1 MGHRA and CDR2 YSYEKL.

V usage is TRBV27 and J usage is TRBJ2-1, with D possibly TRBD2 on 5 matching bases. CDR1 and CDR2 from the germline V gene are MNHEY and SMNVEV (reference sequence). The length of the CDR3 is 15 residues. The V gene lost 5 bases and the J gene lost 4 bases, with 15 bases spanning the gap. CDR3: CASSPQNGVYNEQFF. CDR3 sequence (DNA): TGTGCCAGCAGTCCCCAAAACGGGGTATACAATGAGCAGTTCTTC.

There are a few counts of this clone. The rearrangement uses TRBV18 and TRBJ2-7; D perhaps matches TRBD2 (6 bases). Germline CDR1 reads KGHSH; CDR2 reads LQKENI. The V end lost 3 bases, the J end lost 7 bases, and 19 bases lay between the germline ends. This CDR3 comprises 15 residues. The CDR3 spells CASSPRSGGSEEQYF. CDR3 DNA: TGTGCCAGCTCACCTCGTAGCGGAGGGAGTGAAGAGCAGTACTTC.

The CDR3: CASSSTSGGSEQYF. CDR3 coding DNA: TGTGCCAGCAGCTCCACTAGCGGGGGCTCCGAGCAGTACTTC. The rearrangement uses TRBV7-6 and TRBJ2-7; TRBD2 matches at 11 bases. The ends lost 4 bases at V and 6 bases at J; junction bases unmatched: 5. The CDR3 is 14 amino acids. The germline V gene encodes CDR1 SGHVS and CDR2 FNYEAQ.

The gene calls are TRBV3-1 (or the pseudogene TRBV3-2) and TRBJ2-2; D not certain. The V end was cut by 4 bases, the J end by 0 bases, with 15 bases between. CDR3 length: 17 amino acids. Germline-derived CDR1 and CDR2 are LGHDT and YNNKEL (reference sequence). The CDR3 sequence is CASSRLRGASNTGELFF. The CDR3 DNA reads TGTGCCAGCAGCCGGCTTAGAGGCGCTTCGAACACCGGGGAGCTGTTTTTT.